This TCR beta chain is drawn from a study of blood T cells in healthy people across ages. There are 15 residues in the CDR3. Germline V gives CDR1 SGHTA, CDR2 FQGNSA. With 1 base clipped from V and 2 bases from J, the junction kept 5 bases outside the gene matches. Using a J-beta primer mix together with a sample-barcoded 5' primer, a second PCR was run for roughly 7 to 11 cycles. Each CDR3 protein gets one entry after TCRdb re-called the 5' RACE reads with MiXCR. The repertoire holds about a million distinct CDR3 sequences, 51% seen once, with about a fifth in the top ten. The V and J genes are TRBV7-2 and TRBJ2-7, with TRBD2 matching 7 bases. The receptor's source is an older woman in good health. The specimen was blood. CDR3 DNA sequence: TGTGCCAGCAGCTTAGAAAGCGGGGAAACCTACGAGCAGTACTTC. It encodes CASSLESGETYEQYF.